This TCR beta chain was retrieved from a study of blood T cell repertoires in COVID-19. Overall study: Researchers got acute and convalescent COVID-19 samples from the United States, Italy and Spain. From T cells, B-cell-depleted T cells, or PBMCs came the material, which was cDNA or gDNA.

Sequencing was performed with immunoSEQ multiplex PCR; in TCRdb, only in-frame clones are kept and a portion is missing. The profile shows 120,000 or so clones, just under 80% of them singletons. V dropped 0 bases and J dropped 5; count of bases not matched to a gene: 2. Germline V gene lookup returns CDR1 SGHTA and CDR2 FQGNSA. This CDR3 spans 15 amino acids. The sequenced sample consisted of peripheral blood. The V and J genes are TRBV7-2 and TRBJ1-5, with 9 bases fitting TRBD1. The receptor was isolated from a human donor in a cohort sampled during active COVID-19. Written as DNA, the CDR3 is TGTGCCAGCAGCTTAGCGGGACAGGGTTATCAGCCCCAGCATTTT. This codes for CASSLAGQGYQPQHF.